The 5 T cell receptor beta chains given below trace back to one sample, sequenced in a study of blood T cell repertoires in COVID-19 (TCRdb year 2020). Library method: the immunoSEQ multiplex PCR assay. TCRdb carries this immuneACCESS record with in-frame sequences only. Its versions omit some clonotypes, under half of them owing to an unresolved V gene in the studies checked, with the rest unexplained. This sample is represented by over 350,000 clones; 87% of them were singletons. The top ten clonotypes cover about 2.1% of the sample. The sequencing input was PBMCs or T cells enriched from blood (not recorded which). Every receptor here comes from a woman under 30 with acute COVID-19.

This chain connects TRBV19 to TRBJ1-2; a weak D match, TRBD1 (5 bases). The CDR3 extends over 13 amino acids. Trimming left V 4 bases short and J 1 base short, with 7 bases between. Germline lookup yields CDR1 LNHDA and CDR2 SQIVND (reference sequence). Here the CDR3 reads CASSTQDNYGYTF. In nucleotides, the CDR3 is TGTGCCAGTAGTACACAGGATAACTATGGCTACACCTTC.

The genes are TRBV5-1 and TRBJ1-1; the D is unclear. V lost 0 bases to trimming and J lost 7 bases, with 13 bases between them. From germline, CDR1 is SGHRS and CDR2 YFSETQ. The CDR3 is made up of 14 amino acids. CDR3 loop: CASSLESSYGEAFF. The CDR3 bases are TGCGCCAGCAGCTTGGAGTCCTCATACGGTGAAGCTTTCTTT.

The chain couples TRBV7-8 to TRBJ2-3, with D maybe TRBD2 (6 bases). Germline loops: CDR1 SGHVS, CDR2 FQNEAQ. The CDR3 contains 15 residues. V lost 2 bases, J lost 1 base, and 10 bases lay in between. In DNA form, the CDR3 reads TGTGCCAGCAGCTTAAGACTAGGGGGCACAGATACGCAGTATTTT. Residues: CASSLRLGGTDTQYF.

This clone occurred once. The V and J genes are TRBV5-8 and TRBJ2-7, with 7 bases that match TRBD2. CDR1 and CDR2 from the germline V gene are SGHTS and YDEGEE. This CDR3 spans 15 amino acids. Unmatched junction bases numbered 11, after V lost 6 bases and J lost 2 bases. The CDR3 is CASTRTGTTTYEQYF. The DNA of the CDR3 is TGTGCCAGCACCAGAACCGGGACTACTACCTACGAGCAGTACTTC.

This sequence joins TRBV28 and TRBJ1-6; 9 nucleotides line up with TRBD1. CDR1 and CDR2 from the germline V gene are MDHEN and SYDVKM. This CDR3 has 15 amino acids. The junction had 8 bases not matched to a gene; V was cut back by 3 bases and J by 11 bases. The CDR3 coding sequence is TGTGCCAGCAGTTTGAATCTCGGACAGGGGACACCCCTCCACTTT. It codes for CASSLNLGQGTPLHF.